One sample yielded the 4 T cell receptor beta chains listed below, sequenced in a study of regulatory T cells in long-lasting Graves disease. This sample's time point: persistent/refractory GD, antithyroid drugs over 5 years with positive TRAb. RNA isolated from PBMCs was used to make the TCR library. iRepertoire HTBI primers and Arm-PCR of CDR3 regions built TCR beta libraries. MiXCR was run by TCRdb on the multiplex PCR reads, yielding one entry per CDR3 protein. The table lists around 450,000 distinct CDR3 sequences, roughly 21% of them singletons. This specimen was peripheral blood mononuclear cells (PBMCs), taken when the disease was refractory, from a patient treated with antithyroid drugs. The receptors were gathered from a female donor with Graves disease.

This clonotype has just a few counts. The V and J genes are TRBV29-1 and TRBJ1-1; D call uncertain. This CDR3 comprises 13 residues. In germline, CDR1 is SQVTM, CDR2 ANQGSEA. The V gene lost 3 bases and the J gene lost 1 base, with 9 bases spanning the gap. The CDR3 DNA follows: TGCAGCGTTGATAAGGGAAAGAACACTGAAGCTTTCTTT. Its protein is CSVDKGKNTEAFF.

The chain joins TRBV28 to TRBJ2-1; maybe TRBD1 (5 bases). The CDR3 covers 14 residues. Trimming shortened V by 4 bases and J by 0 bases, and 7 bases separated the two germline ends. Germline CDR1 reads MDHEN; CDR2 reads SYDVKM. The CDR3 region is CASSWGFSYNEQFF. For the CDR3, the DNA is TGTGCCAGCAGTTGGGGCTTCTCCTACAATGAGCAGTTCTTC.

The sample holds many counts of this clonotype. J is TRBJ1-1 and V is TRBV6-5; D uncertain. V was trimmed by 0 bases and J by 5 bases, leaving 16 bases between them. The CDR3 runs to 16 residues. Germline-derived CDR1 and CDR2 are MNHEY and SVGAGI. In DNA, the CDR3 is TGTGCCAGCAGTTACTCGACCTCTCCTCTCGGAACTGAAGCTTTCTTT. Residues: CASSYSTSPLGTEAFF.

This clonotype has only a few counts. J is TRBJ2-6 and V is TRBV5-6; no clear D. This CDR3 has 16 amino acids. Trimming removed 0 bases at V and 0 bases at J, with 7 bases between. Looked up from germline, CDR1 is SGHDT and CDR2 is YYEEEE. In nucleotides, the CDR3 is TGTGCCAGCAGCTTGGGGCAGATCTCTGGGGCCAACGTCCTGACTTTC. This gives the protein CASSLGQISGANVLTF. Together with reference TRBV5-6 and TRBJ2-6, the CDR3 gives the full variable domain: DAGVTQSPTHLIKTRGQQVTLRCSPKSGHDTVSWYQQALGQGPQFIFQYYEEEERQRGNFPDRFSGHQFPNYSSELNVNALLLGDSALYLCASSLGQISGANVLTFGAGSRLTVL.